The T cell receptor (beta chain) under discussion was sequenced for a study of cytomegalovirus exposure and HLA in healthy donors. The V end was cut by 4 bases, the J end by 0 bases, with 12 bases between. The V gene's germline CDR1 is MNHNS and CDR2 SASEGT. This CDR3 has 15 amino acids. Findings and limits, study-wide: The TCR clusters that emerged in the first cohort tended, a later analysis found, to co-occur in the approximately 110 validation repertoires.

With regard to this clone: What it binds is unknown.

The data were produced by immunoSEQ multiplex PCR, yet TCRdb's version contains in-frame clones alone and is incomplete. The sample yields 200,000 to 300,000 clones, around 87% seen once. V and J are TRBV6-1 and TRBJ1-1, with D perhaps matching TRBD1 (6 bases). Input material: PBMCs. This receptor was obtained from a woman younger than 45 in good health and CMV-seropositive. CDR3 in DNA: TGTGCCAGCAGTGTACAGGGTGGGCTGAACACTGAAGCTTTCTTT. It is translated as CASSVQGGLNTEAFF.